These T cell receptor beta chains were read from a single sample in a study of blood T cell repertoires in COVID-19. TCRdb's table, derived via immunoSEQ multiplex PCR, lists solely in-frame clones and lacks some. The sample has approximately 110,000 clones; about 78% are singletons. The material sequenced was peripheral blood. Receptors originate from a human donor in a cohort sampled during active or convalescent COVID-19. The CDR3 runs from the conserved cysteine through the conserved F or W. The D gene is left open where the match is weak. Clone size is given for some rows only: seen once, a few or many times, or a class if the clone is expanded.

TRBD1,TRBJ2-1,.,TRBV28,TGTGCCAGTAAGTACTCTACGGGGACAGGAGGAAATGAGCAGTTCTTC,CASKYSTGTGGNEQFF
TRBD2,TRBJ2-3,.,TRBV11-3,TGTGCCAGCAGCTTCGGTGGGAGGGATACAGATACGCAGTATTTT,CASSFGGRDTDTQYF
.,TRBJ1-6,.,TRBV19,TGTGCCAGTAACGCCGGGACACGGACTTCACCCCTCCACTTT,CASNAGTRTSPLHF
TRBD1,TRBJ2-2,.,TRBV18,TGTGCCAGCTCACCAGGAAGAACAGGGGGCACCGGGGAGCTGTTTTTT,CASSPGRTGGTGELFF
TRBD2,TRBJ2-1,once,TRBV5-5,TGTGCCAGCAGCTTGGGGACTAGCTCCTACAATGAGCAGTTCTTC,CASSLGTSSYNEQFF
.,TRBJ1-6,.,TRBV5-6,TGTGCCAGCAGCTTGGTTGGTCGGTGGGGCTCACCCCTCCACTTT,CASSLVGRWGSPLHF
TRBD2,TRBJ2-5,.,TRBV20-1,TGCAGTGCTAGTATGGGCGGGAGCTGGGAGGAGACCCAGTACTTC,CSASMGGSWEETQYF
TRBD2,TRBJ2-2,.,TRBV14,TGTGCCAGCAGCCTCATACTAGCGAGGTGGCCCGGGGAGCTGTTTTTT,CASSLILARWPGELFF
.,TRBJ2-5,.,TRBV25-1,TGTGCCAGCAGTGAGCCGGGGGTTAGGAAAGAGACCCAGTACTTC,CASSEPGVRKETQYF
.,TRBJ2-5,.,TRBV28,TGTGCCAGCAGTTTAACAGGACAGACAAGATGGACCCAGTACTTC,CASSLTGQTRWTQYF
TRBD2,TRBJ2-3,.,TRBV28,TGTGCCAGCAGTTTTGGCCTGGCCCTAGCGGGAGATACAGATACGCAGTATTTT,CASSFGLALAGDTDTQYF
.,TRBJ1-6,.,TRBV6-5,TGTGCCAGCAGTACCCGACAGTACTATAATTCACCCCTCCACTTT,CASSTRQYYNSPLHF
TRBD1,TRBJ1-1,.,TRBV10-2,TGCGCCAGCGGAGACAGGGCGAGGTCGAACACTGAAGCTTTCTTT,CASGDRARSNTEAFF
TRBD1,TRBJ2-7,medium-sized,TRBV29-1,TGCAGCGCTGAAAAATTACGGACAGGGGGCCCCTACGAGCAGTACTTC,CSAEKLRTGGPYEQYF
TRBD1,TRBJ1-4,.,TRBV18,TGTGCCAGCTCACAGGGGACAGGGGATGAAAAACTGTTTTTT,CASSQGTGDEKLFF
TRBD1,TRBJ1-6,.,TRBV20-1,TGCAGTGCTAGTAGACAGGGGAATTCACCCCTCCACTTT,CSASRQGNSPLHF
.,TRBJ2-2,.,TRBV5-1,TGCGCCAGCAGCTTGTCCCTGGACAGCGCTAACACCGGGGAGCTGTTTTTT,CASSLSLDSANTGELFF
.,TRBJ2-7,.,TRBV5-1,TGCGCCAGCAGCTTCCGGGCAGGGTCCCACGAGCAGTACTTC,CASSFRAGSHEQYF
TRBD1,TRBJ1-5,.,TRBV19,TGTGCCACCGGACAGGGGGATCAGCCCCAGCATTTT,CATGQGDQPQHF
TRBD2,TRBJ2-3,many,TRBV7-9,TGTGCCAGCAGCTCCCCCTCGGGAGGGGGAGGGAACACAGATACGCAGTATTTT,CASSSPSGGGGNTDTQYF
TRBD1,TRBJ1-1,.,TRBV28,TGTGCCAGCAGTTTAACCGCAGGGGGCGGTTACACTGAAGCTTTCTTT,CASSLTAGGGYTEAFF
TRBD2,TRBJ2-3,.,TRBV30,TGTGCCTGGACACGGACTAGCGGGATCCCTAGCACAGATACGCAGTATTTT,CAWTRTSGIPSTDTQYF
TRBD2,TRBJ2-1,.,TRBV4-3,TGCGCCAGCAGCCAAGCGTCGGGACTAGCGGGTGTTGAGCAGTTCTTC,CASSQASGLAGVEQFF
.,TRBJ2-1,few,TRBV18,TGTGCCAGCTCACCACCCTCGGGTCGGTCCTACAATGAGCAGTTCTTC,CASSPPSGRSYNEQFF
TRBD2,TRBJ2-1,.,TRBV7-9,TGTGCCAGCAGCTCCTGGACTAGCGGGAGCAGGAATGAGCAGTTCTTC,CASSSWTSGSRNEQFF
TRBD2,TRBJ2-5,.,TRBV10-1,TGCGCCAGCAGTGACCCCTCGGGGGGGGGTAGTGGGACCCAGTACTTC,CASSDPSGGGSGTQYF
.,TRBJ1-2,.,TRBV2,TGTGCCAGCGGCGGTTGGACAGCGACCAATAACTATGGCTACACCTTC,CASGGWTATNNYGYTF
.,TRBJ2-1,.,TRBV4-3,TGCGCCAGCAGCCGAGTAGGGGGGGTTGTTTCCTACAATGAGCAGTTCTTC,CASSRVGGVVSYNEQFF
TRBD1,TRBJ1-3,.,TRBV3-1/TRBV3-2,TGTGCCACGGGACAGCTCTCTGGAAACACCATATATTTT,CATGQLSGNTIYF
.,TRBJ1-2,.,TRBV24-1,TGTGCCACCAGTGATTTTCACAGAAACTATGGCTACACCTTC,CATSDFHRNYGYTF
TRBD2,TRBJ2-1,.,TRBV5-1,TGCGCCAGCAGCTTGGAACTAGCGGACAACAATGAGCAGTTCTTC,CASSLELADNNEQFF
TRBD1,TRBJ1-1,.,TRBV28,TGTGCCAGCAGGAAAGGACAGGGGAGGATGAACACTGAAGCTTTCTTT,CASRKGQGRMNTEAFF
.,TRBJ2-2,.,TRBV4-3,TGCGCCAGCAGCCAAGATGAAGCGAGAACCGGGGAGCTGTTTTTT,CASSQDEARTGELFF
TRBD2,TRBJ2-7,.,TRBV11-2,TGTGCCAGCAGCATCGGGGTAGCGGGAGACTACGAGCAGTACTTC,CASSIGVAGDYEQYF
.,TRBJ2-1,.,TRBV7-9,TGTGCCAGCAGGCCCGGGAACCACAACAAGTTCTTC,CASRPGNHNKFF
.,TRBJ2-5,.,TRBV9,TGTGCCAGCAGCGTAGCTCCAGGTCGGCACCCGTCGTACCAAGAGACCCAGTACTTC,CASSVAPGRHPSYQETQYF
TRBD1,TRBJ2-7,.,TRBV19,TGTGCCAGTAGTATAGTCACAGGGGGGCGCTACGAGCAGTACTTC,CASSIVTGGRYEQYF
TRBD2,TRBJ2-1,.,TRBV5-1,TGCGCCAGCAGCTTAGGACCTTTGGGGGAGGGGAGCTCCTACAATGAGCAGTTCTTC,CASSLGPLGEGSSYNEQFF
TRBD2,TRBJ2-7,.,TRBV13,TGTGCCAGCAGGAAACTAGCGGGACTCCGGTACGAGCAGTACTTC,CASRKLAGLRYEQYF
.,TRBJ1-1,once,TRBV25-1,TGTGCCAGCAGTGAACGGAGGGCAAACACTGAAGCTTTCTTT,CASSERRANTEAFF
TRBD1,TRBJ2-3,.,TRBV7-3,TGTGCCAGCAGTCCTCGGGACAGATACACAGATACGCAGTATTTT,CASSPRDRYTDTQYF